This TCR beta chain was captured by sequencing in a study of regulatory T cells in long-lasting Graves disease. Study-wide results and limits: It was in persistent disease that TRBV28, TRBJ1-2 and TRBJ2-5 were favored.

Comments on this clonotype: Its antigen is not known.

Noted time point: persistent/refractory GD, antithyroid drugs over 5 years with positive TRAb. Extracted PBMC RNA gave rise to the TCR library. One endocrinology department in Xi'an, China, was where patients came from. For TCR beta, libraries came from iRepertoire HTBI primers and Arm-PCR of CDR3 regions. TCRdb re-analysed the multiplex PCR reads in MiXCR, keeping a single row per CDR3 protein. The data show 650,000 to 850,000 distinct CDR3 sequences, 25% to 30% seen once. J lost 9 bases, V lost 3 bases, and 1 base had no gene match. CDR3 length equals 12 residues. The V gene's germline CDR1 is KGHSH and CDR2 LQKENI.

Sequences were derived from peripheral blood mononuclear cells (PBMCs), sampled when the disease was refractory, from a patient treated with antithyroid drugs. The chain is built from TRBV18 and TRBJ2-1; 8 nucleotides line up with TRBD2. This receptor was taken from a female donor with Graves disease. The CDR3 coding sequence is TGTGCCAGCTCACCGACTAGCGCTGAGCAGTTCTTC. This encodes CASSPTSAEQFF.